The clone carrying this TCR beta chain was counted ten times or more. The data originate from a study of blood T cells in healthy people across ages. V gave up 3 bases and J gave up 4 bases; unmatched junction bases: 1. Germline V gene data show CDR1 as MRHNA and CDR2 as SNTAGT. The CDR3 spans 14 residues. Alongside a J-beta primer mix, a sample-barcoded 5' primer served in a second PCR lasting roughly 6 to 11 cycles. Every cDNA molecule bore a tag from a template-switch adaptor containing 12 random nucleotides. TCRdb re-called the 5' RACE reads with MiXCR, one entry per CDR3 protein. This sample has hundreds of thousands of distinct CDR3 sequences, with approximately 35% found just once.

The sequence was collected from a man aged 18 to 29 in good health. The chain has TRBV6-4 and TRBJ2-3, with 10 nucleotides matching TRBD1. Sequenced sample: blood. CDR3 sequence: CASSEGTGADTQYF. CDR3 sequence (DNA): TGTGCCAGCAGTGAAGGGACAGGGGCAGATACGCAGTATTTT.